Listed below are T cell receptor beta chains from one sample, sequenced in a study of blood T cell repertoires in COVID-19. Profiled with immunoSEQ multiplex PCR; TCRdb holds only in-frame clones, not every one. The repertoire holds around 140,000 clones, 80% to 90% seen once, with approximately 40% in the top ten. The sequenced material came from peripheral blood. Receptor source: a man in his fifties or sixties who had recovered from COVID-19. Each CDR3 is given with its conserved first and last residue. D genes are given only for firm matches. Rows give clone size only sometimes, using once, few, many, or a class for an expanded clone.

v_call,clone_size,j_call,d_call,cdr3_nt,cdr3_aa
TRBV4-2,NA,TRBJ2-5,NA,TGTGCCAGCAGCCAAGATGGCGGGGCCCAAGAGACCCAGTACTTC,CASSQDGGAQETQYF
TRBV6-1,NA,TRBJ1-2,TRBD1,TGTGCCAGCAGTGAAGCGGGAAGGACAGGGGGAACTGGCTACACCTTC,CASSEAGRTGGTGYTF
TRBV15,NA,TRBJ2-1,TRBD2,TGTGCCACCAGCAGGATCAAGCGGGGGCGGGTGGATGAGCAGTTCTTC,CATSRIKRGRVDEQFF
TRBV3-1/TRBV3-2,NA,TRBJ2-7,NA,TGTGCCAGCAGCCAAGAGGGGCGACAGGCCTACGAGCAGTACTTC,CASSQEGRQAYEQYF
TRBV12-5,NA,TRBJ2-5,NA,TGTGCTAGTGGTTCCAGGGGGCGGGAGGAGACCCAGTACTTC,CASGSRGREETQYF
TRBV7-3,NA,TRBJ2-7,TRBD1,TGTGCCAGCAGCTGGACAGGGGGCCACGAGCAGTACTTC,CASSWTGGHEQYF
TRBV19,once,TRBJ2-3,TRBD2,TGTGCCAGTAGCTTAGGGACTAGCGGGGGAGATACGCAGTATTTT,CASSLGTSGGDTQYF
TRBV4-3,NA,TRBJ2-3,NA,TGCGCCAGCAGCCAACGGCCCAGGGGCTTGTTTGGCACAGATACGCAGTATTTT,CASSQRPRGLFGTDTQYF
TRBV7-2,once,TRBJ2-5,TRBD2,TGTGCCAGCAGCTATCCGCGGGGGGTATATCAAGAGACCCAGTACTTC,CASSYPRGVYQETQYF
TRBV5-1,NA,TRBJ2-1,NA,TGCGCCAGCAGCTTTGTCCGGAATGAGCAGTTCTTC,CASSFVRNEQFF
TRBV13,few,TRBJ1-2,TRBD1,TGTGCCAGCAGCTTAGCGGGGGACAGCCCAACTAACTATGGCTACACCTTC,CASSLAGDSPTNYGYTF
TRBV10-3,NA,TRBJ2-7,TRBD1,TGTGCCACCCAGGGCCAGGGGGCTGTCTACGAGCAGTACTTC,CATQGQGAVYEQYF
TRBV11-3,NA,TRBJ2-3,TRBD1,TGTGCCAGCAGCTTAGGGGACAGGGTCAGGACAGATACGCAGTATTTT,CASSLGDRVRTDTQYF
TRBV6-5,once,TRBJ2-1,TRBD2,TGTGCCAGCAGTTACGAGACTAGCTCTCTCAATGAGCAGTTCTTC,CASSYETSSLNEQFF
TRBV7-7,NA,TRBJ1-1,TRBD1,TGTGCTAGCAGCTCTCCCCGGACAGGGGCGCCGAACACTGAAGCTTTCTTT,CASSSPRTGAPNTEAFF
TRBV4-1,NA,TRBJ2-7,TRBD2,TGCGCCAGCAGCCCCCCGACTAGCGGGGGCTACTCCTACGAGCAGTACTTC,CASSPPTSGGYSYEQYF
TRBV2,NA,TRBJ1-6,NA,TGTGCCAGCAGTGAGACGCAGGGTATCTCCTATAATTCACCCCTCCACTTT,CASSETQGISYNSPLHF
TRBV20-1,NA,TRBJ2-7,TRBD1,TGCAGTGCCCGGGCAGGGGGCGAGCAGTACTTC,CSARAGGEQYF
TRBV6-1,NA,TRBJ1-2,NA,TGTGCCAGCAGTGAATCCCAGGGGTCGGGCGGCTACACCTTC,CASSESQGSGGYTF
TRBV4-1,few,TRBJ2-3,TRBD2,TGCGCCAGCAGCCCCCGGTCGTCTAGCGGGGGTAGCACAGATACGCAGTATTTT,CASSPRSSSGGSTDTQYF
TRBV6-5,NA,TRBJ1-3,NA,TGTGCCAGCAGTTACGGGGGGAAGCCTGGAAACACCATATATTTT,CASSYGGKPGNTIYF
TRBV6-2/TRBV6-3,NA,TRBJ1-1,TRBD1,TGTGCCAGCAGCAACAGGGGGCGATTGGCTTTCTTT,CASSNRGRLAFF
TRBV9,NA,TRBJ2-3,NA,TGTGCCAGCAGCGTAGCCGCGGTAAGCACAGATACGCAGTATTTT,CASSVAAVSTDTQYF
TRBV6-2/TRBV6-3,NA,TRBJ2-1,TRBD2,TGTGCCAGCAGCCCACGGAGCGGGGGGGAGGTTGAGCAGTTCTTC,CASSPRSGGEVEQFF
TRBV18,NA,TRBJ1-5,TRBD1,TGTGCCAGCTCATCAACAGGGGGATTGGGGAATCAGCCCCAGCATTTT,CASSSTGGLGNQPQHF
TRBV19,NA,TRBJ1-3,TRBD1,TGTGCCAGTAGTTTCACAGGGGAACCTGGAAACACCATATATTTT,CASSFTGEPGNTIYF
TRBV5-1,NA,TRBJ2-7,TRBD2,TGCGCCAGCAGCCTCATAGCGGGGAAAAACGAGCAGTACTTC,CASSLIAGKNEQYF
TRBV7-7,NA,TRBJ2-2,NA,TGTGCTAGCAGCTTAGAGGGAGAGGGCACCGGGGAGCTGTTTTTT,CASSLEGEGTGELFF
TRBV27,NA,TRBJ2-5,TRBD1,TGTGCCAGCAGTTTATTCTCCAACAGGGGGCAGGAGACCCAGTACTTC,CASSLFSNRGQETQYF
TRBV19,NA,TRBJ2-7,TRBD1,TGTGCCAGTAGATACGGGACAGGGGACTACGAGCAGTACTTC,CASRYGTGDYEQYF
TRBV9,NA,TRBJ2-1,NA,TGTGCCAGCAGCTCTGCTCCCAGCTCCTACAATGAGCAGTTCTTC,CASSSAPSSYNEQFF
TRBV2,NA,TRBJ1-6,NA,TGTGCCAGCAGTGAACTCTATAATTCACCCCTCCACTTT,CASSELYNSPLHF
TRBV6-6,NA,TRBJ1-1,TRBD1,TGTGCCAGCAGTACCGGGACAGGGCCCACTGAAGCTTTCTTT,CASSTGTGPTEAFF
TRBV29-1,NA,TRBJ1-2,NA,TGCAGCGTTGTAGGGGGGGCCAACTATGGCTACACCTTC,CSVVGGANYGYTF
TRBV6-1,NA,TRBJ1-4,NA,TGTGCCAGCAGTTCCCCTAGCTCAACTAATGAAAAACTGTTTTTT,CASSSPSSTNEKLFF
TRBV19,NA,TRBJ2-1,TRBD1,TGTGCCAGTAGTATGCACAGGGGTAGCTATGAGCAGTTCTTC,CASSMHRGSYEQFF
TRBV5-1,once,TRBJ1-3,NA,TGCGCCAGCAGCTTGGATGGTAGCAGAGGAAACACCATATATTTT,CASSLDGSRGNTIYF
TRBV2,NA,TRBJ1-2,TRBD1,TGTGCCAGCAGTTACCCGGGACAGGGGCCCAACTATGGCTACACCTTC,CASSYPGQGPNYGYTF
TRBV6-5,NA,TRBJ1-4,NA,TGTGCCAGCCGAGCGGGGGGTGAAAAACTGTTTTTT,CASRAGGEKLFF
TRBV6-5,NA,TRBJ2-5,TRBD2,TGTGCCAGCAGTTATGGGACTAGCGGGGGTTCAGAGACCCAGTACTTC,CASSYGTSGGSETQYF